The clone carrying this TCR beta chain was found many times. This sample is drawn from a study of regulatory T cells in long-lasting Graves disease. This sample's time point: newly diagnosed GD, antithyroid drugs for less than 3 months. The TCR library was prepared using RNA isolated from PBMCs. Looked up from germline, CDR1 is WSHSY and CDR2 is SAAADI. The CDR3 spans 13 residues. Deletions cut 5 bases from V and 2 bases from J, with 8 bases between. Both iRepertoire HTBI primers and Arm-PCR of CDR3 regions were used to build the TCR beta libraries. TCRdb itself ran the multiplex PCR reads through MiXCR, one entry per CDR3 protein. The sample lists fewer than 350,000 distinct CDR3 sequences; approximately 20% were seen once.

The source is a female donor with Graves disease. The sequencing here drew on peripheral blood mononuclear cells (PBMCs), taken at new diagnosis, from a patient treated with antithyroid drugs. The V gene is TRBV10-2, the J gene TRBJ2-3; unclear D gene. The CDR3 region has the DNA TGCGCCAGCAGTATGCTTACCACAGATACGCAGTATTTT. Translating it yields CASSMLTTDTQYF.